What follows are 10 T cell receptor beta chains derived from one specimen sequenced in a study of blood T cells in healthy people across ages. Sample-barcoded 5' priming and a J-beta primer mix drove a second PCR of roughly 6 to 12 cycles. A single record per CDR3 protein comes from TCRdb applying MiXCR to the 5' RACE reads. The top ten hold 25% to 30% of the sample, which has around 320,000 distinct CDR3 sequences, roughly 29% seen once. The material sequenced was blood. These receptors all stem from a woman in her seventies in good health.

This clonotype was seen only a few times. This CDR3 is CSGREGPSHEQFF. Written as DNA, the CDR3 is TGCAGCGGGCGGGAGGGCCCTTCGCATGAGCAGTTCTTC. V gene TRBV29-1 combines with J gene TRBJ2-5, with 9 bases that match TRBD2. TRBJ2-1 explains the end of the DNA better; the J call may be wrong. The CDR3 has 13 residues. Germline assignment: CDR1 SQVTM and CDR2 ANQGSEA.

The chain recombines TRBV27 with TRBJ2-1, with D unresolved. This CDR3 has 12 residues. In germline, CDR1 is MNHEY, CDR2 SMNVEV (reference sequence). Trimming removed 4 bases from V and 5 bases from J, with 6 bases in between. CDR3 sequence: CASSYRDNEQFF. The CDR3 region has the DNA TGTGCCAGCAGTTACCGGGACAATGAGCAGTTCTTC.

J is TRBJ2-5 and V is TRBV10-3; 14 bases fit TRBD2. The CDR3 runs to 15 residues. Germline V gene sequence: CDR1 ENHRY, CDR2 SYGVKD. With 2 bases clipped from V and 11 bases from J, the junction kept 7 bases outside the gene matches. This chain's CDR3 is CAISEPGLAGEEQYF. The CDR3 DNA sequence: TGTGCCATCAGTGAGCCGGGACTAGCGGGAGAGGAGCAGTACTTC.

This clonotype showed up many times. V is TRBV29-1 and J is TRBJ2-1, with 7 bases fitting TRBD2. The germline V gene has CDR1 SQVTM and CDR2 ANQGSEA. V was pared by 4 bases and J by 6 bases, with 15 bases of the junction left unmatched. CDR3 length equals 16 residues. Here the CDR3 reads CSVGAGVGHVGNEQFF. In DNA form, the CDR3 reads TGCAGCGTTGGGGCGGGGGTGGGCCATGTGGGCAATGAGCAGTTCTTC.

The rearrangement joins TRBV28 to TRBJ2-1; 12 nucleotides match TRBD2. This CDR3 is built from 15 residues. The junction had 5 bases not matched to a gene; V was cut back by 6 bases and J by 5 bases. Per germline, CDR1 MDHEN and CDR2 SYDVKM. The CDR3 loop is CASRYGTSGHNEQFF. CDR3 coding DNA: TGTGCCAGCAGATACGGGACTAGCGGGCACAATGAGCAGTTCTTC.

The CDR3 coding sequence is TGTGCCAGCAGCCCCTCTGGCGGGAGGGTCTACGAGCAGTACTTC. Translated: CASSPSGGRVYEQYF. This chain uses TRBV2 with TRBJ2-7; TRBD2 aligns across 9 bases. Losses at the gene ends were 6 bases for V and 3 bases for J; bases not matched to a gene: 9. Germline V gene lookup returns CDR1 SNHLY and CDR2 FYNNEI. The length of the CDR3 is 15 residues.

This clonotype was recorded only once. The J gene is TRBJ2-3, the V gene TRBV15; D is uncertain. The germline V and J ends were trimmed by 6 bases and 6 bases, with 7 bases remaining between them. Germline V lookup: CDR1 LNHNV, CDR2 YYDKDF (reference sequence). The CDR3 is 11 residues long. The CDR3: CATRFSDTQYF. The CDR3 region has the DNA TGTGCCACCAGATTTTCCGATACGCAGTATTTT.

The chain uses TRBV28 and TRBJ2-3; 7 bases fit TRBD1. Germline V lookup: CDR1 MDHEN, CDR2 SYDVKM. V was pared by 3 bases and J by 0 bases, with 6 bases of the junction left unmatched. This CDR3 is built from 16 residues. The CDR3 nucleotides are TGTGCCAGCAGTTTTAACAGGGGCCCTAGCACAGATACGCAGTATTTT. Translation: CASSFNRGPSTDTQYF.

This clonotype turned up a few times. The chain recombines TRBV20-1 with TRBJ2-1; maybe TRBD1 (5 bases). Germline V gives CDR1 DFQATT, CDR2 SNEGSKA (reference sequence). The CDR3 loop spans 16 amino acids. With 1 base removed from V and 4 bases from J, the gap between germline ends came to 17 bases. The CDR3 nucleotides read TGCAGTGCTAGAGTCACAGGTCTACCTACTTACAATGAGCAGTTCTTC. Its translation: CSARVTGLPTYNEQFF.

J is TRBJ2-1 and V is TRBV24-1, with D uncertain. The CDR3 contains 16 residues. V dropped 4 bases and J dropped 0 bases, with 12 bases sitting between them. Germline V gene data show CDR1 as KGHDR and CDR2 as SFDVKD. Here the CDR3 DNA reads TGTGCCACCAGTGAGGCCGGCCCCAGCTCCTACAATGAGCAGTTCTTC. Its translation is CATSEAGPSSYNEQFF.